These T cell receptor beta chains were read from a single sample in a study of T-cell memory formation after mild COVID-19. MiXCR was run by TCRdb on the 5' RACE reads, yielding one entry per CDR3 protein. The sample yields around 300,000 distinct CDR3 sequences, roughly 13% seen once. Sequencing was performed on PBMCs or a T cell subset sorted from them (not recorded which). The receptors shown here come from a man between 18 and 35 years old who had mild COVID-19 (a few samples of this study predate the infection). Cell type and time point are not known. Both conserved end residues are part of each CDR3. The D gene is left open where the match is weak. The size field is filled for only some rows; it gives once, few, many or a size class.

j_gene: TRBJ2-7; v_gene: TRBV19; d_gene: NA; abundance: once; CDR3nt: TGTGCCAGTAGTATCGGAGGGGCTACCTCCTACGAGCAGTACTTC; CDR3aa: CASSIGGATSYEQYF
j_gene: TRBJ1-6; v_gene: TRBV20-1; d_gene: NA; abundance: NA; CDR3nt: TGCAGTGCTAGGGGGTTTCGGAGTTCACCCCTCCACTTT; CDR3aa: CSARGFRSSPLHF
j_gene: TRBJ2-7; v_gene: TRBV16; d_gene: TRBD1; abundance: few; CDR3nt: TGTGCCAGCAGCCCGGGGGACAGGGGCGTCTACGAGCAGTACTTC; CDR3aa: CASSPGDRGVYEQYF
j_gene: TRBJ2-3; v_gene: TRBV7-9; d_gene: NA; abundance: few; CDR3nt: TGTGCCAGCAGCCCGACAGAAGGACAAACGCAGTATTTT; CDR3aa: CASSPTEGQTQYF
j_gene: TRBJ2-5; v_gene: TRBV20-1; d_gene: NA; abundance: NA; CDR3nt: TGCAGTGCTATTGATCATGTGGAGACCCAGTACTTC; CDR3aa: CSAIDHVETQYF
j_gene: TRBJ1-1; v_gene: TRBV29-1; d_gene: NA; abundance: NA; CDR3nt: TGCAGCGTGCGGGGGGGCTACGGGGCTGAAGCTTTCTTT; CDR3aa: CSVRGGYGAEAFF
j_gene: TRBJ2-3; v_gene: TRBV20-1; d_gene: NA; abundance: few; CDR3nt: TGCAGTGCTAGAAACCCGGTCAGGACAGATACGCAGTATTTT; CDR3aa: CSARNPVRTDTQYF
j_gene: TRBJ1-5; v_gene: TRBV5-5; d_gene: TRBD1; abundance: NA; CDR3nt: TGTGCCAGCAGCTCCCGGGACAGGGCGGGTCAGCCCCAGCATTTT; CDR3aa: CASSSRDRAGQPQHF
j_gene: TRBJ2-7; v_gene: TRBV18; d_gene: NA; abundance: few; CDR3nt: TGTGCCAGCTCTCAGACAGAAACCTACGAGCAGTACTTC; CDR3aa: CASSQTETYEQYF
j_gene: TRBJ2-1; v_gene: TRBV7-9; d_gene: NA; abundance: many; CDR3nt: TGTGCCAGCAGCTTAGAGGCAGGTCGGACCTACAATGAGCAGTTCTTC; CDR3aa: CASSLEAGRTYNEQFF
j_gene: TRBJ2-4; v_gene: TRBV4-3; d_gene: TRBD1; abundance: many; CDR3nt: TGCGCCAGCAGCCAAGAATGGGGACAGGGTACAGCCAAAAACATTCAGTACTTC; CDR3aa: CASSQEWGQGTAKNIQYF
j_gene: TRBJ2-1; v_gene: TRBV7-9; d_gene: TRBD2; abundance: NA; CDR3nt: TGTGCCAGCAGCTTATTTGAGTCTAGCGGTGAGCAGTTCTTC; CDR3aa: CASSLFESSGEQFF
j_gene: TRBJ1-1; v_gene: TRBV28; d_gene: NA; abundance: few; CDR3nt: TGTGCCAGCAGTTTTTATCCGGGGAACACTGAAGCTTTCTTT; CDR3aa: CASSFYPGNTEAFF